A single sample gave rise to the 23 T cell receptor beta chains below, sequenced in a study of control samples from healthy donors and cancer patients. Libraries were prepared by immunoSEQ multiplex PCR; TCRdb keeps only in-frame clonotypes and omits some of them. The data contain 400,000 to 450,000 clones, more than 80% of them seen just once; the ten biggest clones take up around 6.4%. The source material was PBMCs. These receptors were collected from a man aged 40-49 years with head and neck cancer.

The chain carries TRBV28 and TRBJ2-5; D gene ambiguous. The length of the CDR3 is 13 residues. Germline CDR1 is MDHEN and CDR2 is SYDVKM. The V and J ends lost 8 bases and 4 bases respectively, with 14 bases between them. CDR3 DNA sequence: TGTGCCAGCTCCGCACCCGTCACAGAGACCCAGTACTTC. Translated: CASSAPVTETQYF.

This chain links TRBV5-1 with TRBJ1-5; 9 nucleotides agree with TRBD1. CDR1 and CDR2 from the germline V gene are SGHRS and YFSETQ. This CDR3 is 16 amino acids long. V dropped 1 base and J dropped 7; count of bases not matched to a gene: 9. CDR3 DNA sequence: TGCGCCAGCAGCTTGAGTGGGGGACAGGGTGGACAGCCCCAGCATTTT. This gives the protein CASSLSGGQGGQPQHF.

V usage is TRBV28 and J usage is TRBJ2-5, with D maybe TRBD2 (5 bases). V lost 6 bases, J lost 5 bases, and 10 bases lay in between. Germline V gene data show CDR1 as MDHEN and CDR2 as SYDVKM. The CDR3 consists of 12 residues. CDR3 DNA: TGTGCCAGCAGCCGGGATAGCGAGACCCAGTACTTC. Amino acids: CASSRDSETQYF.

The chain carries TRBV27 and TRBJ2-7; D remains ambiguous. CDR1 and CDR2 (germline): MNHEY, SMNVEV (reference sequence). The CDR3 consists of 12 residues. The V end lost 4 bases, the J end lost 2 bases, and 6 bases lay between the germline ends. Here the CDR3 reads CASSSSPYEQYF. The CDR3 DNA sequence: TGTGCCAGCAGTTCGTCCCCCTACGAGCAGTACTTC.

V is TRBV12-3 or TRBV12-4 and J is TRBJ2-7; a possible D gene is TRBD1 (5 bases). This CDR3 has 13 amino acids. Trimming shortened V by 5 bases and J by 3 bases, and 11 bases separated the two germline ends. CDR3 sequence reads: CASSRPGFYEQYF. The DNA of the CDR3 is TGTGCCAGCAGTCGTCCAGGGTTCTACGAGCAGTACTTC.

The rearrangement links TRBV5-1 to TRBJ2-7; 7 bases line up with TRBD1. The CDR3 runs to 14 residues. Unmatched junction bases numbered 8, after V lost 2 bases and J lost 6 bases. The germline V gene has CDR1 SGHRS and CDR2 YFSETQ. CDR3 loop: CASSLVTGLSEQYF. CDR3 DNA: TGCGCCAGCAGCTTAGTGACAGGGCTAAGCGAGCAGTACTTC.

On this clone itself: In the same sample, other DNA sequences code for this CDR3. The chain links TRBV27 to TRBJ2-7; 9 bases map to TRBD1. V was pared by 10 bases and J by 2 bases, with 15 bases of the junction left unmatched. Germline V gene lookup returns CDR1 MNHEY and CDR2 SMNVEV (reference sequence). CDR3 length: 16 residues. CDR3 amino acids: CATYRDREVLAYEQYF. CDR3 DNA sequence: TGTGCCACCTACCGGGACAGGGAGGTTTTGGCCTACGAGCAGTACTTC.

V usage is TRBV5-1 and J usage is TRBJ1-1; tentative D call: TRBD1 (5 bases). V lost 0 bases and J 3 bases, leaving 6 bases between the germline ends. Looked up from germline, CDR1 is SGHRS and CDR2 is YFSETQ. The CDR3 length is 13 residues. The CDR3 region is CASSLGGDTEAFF. As DNA, the CDR3 is TGCGCCAGCAGCTTGGGAGGGGACACTGAAGCTTTCTTT.

Here the CDR3 DNA reads TGTGCCAGCAGCCCAGGGGGCCCCACAGATACGCAGTATTTT. Amino acid sequence: CASSPGGPTDTQYF. This chain links TRBV5-6 with TRBJ2-3, with 8 bases that match TRBD1. The germline V gene encodes CDR1 SGHDT and CDR2 YYEEEE. This CDR3 has 14 residues. Losses at the gene ends were 4 bases for V and 2 bases for J; bases not matched to a gene: 3. The full variable domain, in which reference TRBV5-6 and TRBJ2-3 provide the parts outside the CDR3, is DAGVTQSPTHLIKTRGQQVTLRCSPKSGHDTVSWYQQALGQGPQFIFQYYEEEERQRGNFPDRFSGHQFPNYSSELNVNALLLGDSALYLCASSPGGPTDTQYFGPGTRLTVL.

Only one count was recorded for this clone. The chain employs TRBV20-1 and TRBJ1-1, with a possible D match to TRBD1 (6 bases). Per the germline V gene, CDR1 is DFQATT and CDR2 is SNEGSKA (reference sequence). The CDR3 spans 11 residues. The CDR3 reads CTLTGPQGAFF. CDR3 bases: TGCACCTTAACCGGGCCCCAGGGGGCTTTCTTT.

V and J are TRBV29-1 and TRBJ1-1; no firm D call. CDR1 SQVTM and CDR2 ANQGSEA come from the germline V gene. V lost 3 bases, J lost 4 bases, and 9 bases lay in between. The CDR3 has 12 residues. This CDR3 reads CSVDDGSTEAFF. The CDR3 DNA reads as TGCAGCGTTGATGATGGATCCACTGAAGCTTTCTTT.

The rearrangement links TRBV27 to TRBJ1-5; 7 bases map to TRBD1. Germline CDR1 is MNHEY and CDR2 is SMNVEV (reference sequence). The CDR3 totals 15 residues. The V gene end was trimmed by 8 bases and the J gene end by 2 bases; junction bases not matched to a gene: 9. The DNA for the CDR3 is TGTGCCAGCCGCAAGGGACAGCAGGGCAATCAGCCCCAGCATTTT. As protein: CASRKGQQGNQPQHF.

This rearrangement joins TRBV4-1 to TRBJ2-5; no firm D call. This CDR3 contains 16 residues. V lost 0 bases to trimming and J lost 1 base, with 12 bases between them. Germline V gives CDR1 MGHRA, CDR2 YSYEKL. The CDR3 here is CASSQDIIRVQETQYF. The CDR3 nucleotides are TGCGCCAGCAGCCAAGATATCATCCGGGTCCAAGAGACCCAGTACTTC.

The V and J genes are TRBV4-3 and TRBJ2-7; no firm D call. The length of the CDR3 is 15 residues. The V gene's germline CDR1 is LGHNA and CDR2 YSLEER. Trimming took off 1 base at V and 5 bases at J, with 15 bases between the two ends. The CDR3 DNA follows: TGCGCCAGCAGCCAAGGCGATATGGGATTCGACGAGCAGTACTTC. Protein: CASSQGDMGFDEQYF.

The V call is TRBV25-1, the J call TRBJ1-1; D may be TRBD1 (5 bases). V was cut by 4 bases and J by 3 bases, with 9 bases left in between. Germline V lookup: CDR1 MGHDK, CDR2 SYGVNS. The CDR3 has 13 amino acids. The CDR3 coding sequence is TGTGCCAGCAGTGGTCGGGGGTACACTGAAGCTTTCTTT. Amino acids: CASSGRGYTEAFF.

The V gene is TRBV12-5, the J gene TRBJ2-2, with 8 bases matching TRBD1. Looked up from germline, CDR1 is LGHNT and CDR2 is FRNRAP. V shed 1 base, J shed 1 base, and the junction held 2 bases outside the gene matches. CDR3 length equals 16 residues. CDR3 in amino acids: CASGLAGTGNTGELFF. The DNA for the CDR3 is TGTGCTAGTGGTTTGGCGGGGACAGGGAACACCGGGGAGCTGTTTTTT.

The V and J genes are TRBV7-3 and TRBJ2-2; D uncertain. Germline CDR1 reads SGHTA; CDR2 reads FQGTGA. V was shortened by 5 bases and J by 2 bases, with 12 bases between the two germline ends. This CDR3 is 15 amino acids long. Here the CDR3 DNA reads TGTGCCAGCAGCCCCCTTGGGTTAAACACCGGGGAGCTGTTTTTT. This gives the protein CASSPLGLNTGELFF.

This clone appeared a few times. The chain couples TRBV18 to TRBJ2-2; TRBD1 agrees at 8 bases. Germline CDR1 and CDR2: KGHSH and LQKENI. The CDR3 covers 16 residues. Trimming at V came to 2 bases and at J to 1 base, leaving 3 bases not matched to a gene. The CDR3, as DNA: TGTGCCAGCTCACCATGGACAGGGCGGAACACCGGGGAGCTGTTTTTT. This encodes CASSPWTGRNTGELFF.

V gene TRBV7-6 combines with J gene TRBJ1-6; TRBD1 matches at 8 bases. Germline CDR1 SGHVS, CDR2 FNYEAQ. The V segment lost 4 bases and the J segment 11 bases; nucleotides outside the gene matches: 13. The CDR3 is 16 residues long. CDR3 residues: CASSSDRAPSGTPLHF. The CDR3 DNA follows: TGTGCCAGCAGCTCGGACAGGGCCCCATCGGGGACACCCCTCCACTTT.

About this clone itself: The same CDR3 can be traced to other DNA sequences in this sample. This sequence joins TRBV19 and TRBJ2-3, with D perhaps TRBD1 (5 bases). The V gene's germline CDR1 is LNHDA and CDR2 SQIVND (reference sequence). The V gene lost 1 base and the J gene lost 3 bases, with 8 bases spanning the gap. There are 14 residues in the CDR3. Here the CDR3 DNA reads TGTGCCAGTAGTATAGGGGGCGGAACAGATACGCAGTATTTT. Translated, it gives CASSIGGGTDTQYF.

This clone was picked up one time. V and J are TRBV7-2 and TRBJ1-2; the D is unclear. There are 12 residues in the CDR3. V lost 4 bases and J 7 bases, leaving 10 bases between the germline ends. Germline values: CDR1 SGHTA, CDR2 FQGNSA. CDR3 region: CASSSTGSGYTF. The CDR3, as DNA: TGTGCCAGCAGCTCCACCGGGAGTGGCTACACCTTC.

This clone was counted once. This rearrangement joins TRBV5-1 to TRBJ1-1; 8 bases line up with TRBD1. Per germline, CDR1 SGHRS and CDR2 YFSETQ. V shed 5 bases, J shed 2 bases, and the junction held 2 bases outside the gene matches. The CDR3 runs to 13 residues. The CDR3 sequence is CASRTGGNTEAFF. DNA of the CDR3: TGCGCCAGCAGAACAGGGGGAAACACTGAAGCTTTCTTT.

The V gene is TRBV21-1, the J gene TRBJ1-1. TRBV21-1 is a pseudogene. The CDR3 is made up of 16 amino acids. The CDR3 coding sequence is TGTGCCAGCACCCAACTAGGGGGGCTTATGAACACTGAAGCTTTCTTT. Translated, it gives CASTQLGGLMNTEAFF.